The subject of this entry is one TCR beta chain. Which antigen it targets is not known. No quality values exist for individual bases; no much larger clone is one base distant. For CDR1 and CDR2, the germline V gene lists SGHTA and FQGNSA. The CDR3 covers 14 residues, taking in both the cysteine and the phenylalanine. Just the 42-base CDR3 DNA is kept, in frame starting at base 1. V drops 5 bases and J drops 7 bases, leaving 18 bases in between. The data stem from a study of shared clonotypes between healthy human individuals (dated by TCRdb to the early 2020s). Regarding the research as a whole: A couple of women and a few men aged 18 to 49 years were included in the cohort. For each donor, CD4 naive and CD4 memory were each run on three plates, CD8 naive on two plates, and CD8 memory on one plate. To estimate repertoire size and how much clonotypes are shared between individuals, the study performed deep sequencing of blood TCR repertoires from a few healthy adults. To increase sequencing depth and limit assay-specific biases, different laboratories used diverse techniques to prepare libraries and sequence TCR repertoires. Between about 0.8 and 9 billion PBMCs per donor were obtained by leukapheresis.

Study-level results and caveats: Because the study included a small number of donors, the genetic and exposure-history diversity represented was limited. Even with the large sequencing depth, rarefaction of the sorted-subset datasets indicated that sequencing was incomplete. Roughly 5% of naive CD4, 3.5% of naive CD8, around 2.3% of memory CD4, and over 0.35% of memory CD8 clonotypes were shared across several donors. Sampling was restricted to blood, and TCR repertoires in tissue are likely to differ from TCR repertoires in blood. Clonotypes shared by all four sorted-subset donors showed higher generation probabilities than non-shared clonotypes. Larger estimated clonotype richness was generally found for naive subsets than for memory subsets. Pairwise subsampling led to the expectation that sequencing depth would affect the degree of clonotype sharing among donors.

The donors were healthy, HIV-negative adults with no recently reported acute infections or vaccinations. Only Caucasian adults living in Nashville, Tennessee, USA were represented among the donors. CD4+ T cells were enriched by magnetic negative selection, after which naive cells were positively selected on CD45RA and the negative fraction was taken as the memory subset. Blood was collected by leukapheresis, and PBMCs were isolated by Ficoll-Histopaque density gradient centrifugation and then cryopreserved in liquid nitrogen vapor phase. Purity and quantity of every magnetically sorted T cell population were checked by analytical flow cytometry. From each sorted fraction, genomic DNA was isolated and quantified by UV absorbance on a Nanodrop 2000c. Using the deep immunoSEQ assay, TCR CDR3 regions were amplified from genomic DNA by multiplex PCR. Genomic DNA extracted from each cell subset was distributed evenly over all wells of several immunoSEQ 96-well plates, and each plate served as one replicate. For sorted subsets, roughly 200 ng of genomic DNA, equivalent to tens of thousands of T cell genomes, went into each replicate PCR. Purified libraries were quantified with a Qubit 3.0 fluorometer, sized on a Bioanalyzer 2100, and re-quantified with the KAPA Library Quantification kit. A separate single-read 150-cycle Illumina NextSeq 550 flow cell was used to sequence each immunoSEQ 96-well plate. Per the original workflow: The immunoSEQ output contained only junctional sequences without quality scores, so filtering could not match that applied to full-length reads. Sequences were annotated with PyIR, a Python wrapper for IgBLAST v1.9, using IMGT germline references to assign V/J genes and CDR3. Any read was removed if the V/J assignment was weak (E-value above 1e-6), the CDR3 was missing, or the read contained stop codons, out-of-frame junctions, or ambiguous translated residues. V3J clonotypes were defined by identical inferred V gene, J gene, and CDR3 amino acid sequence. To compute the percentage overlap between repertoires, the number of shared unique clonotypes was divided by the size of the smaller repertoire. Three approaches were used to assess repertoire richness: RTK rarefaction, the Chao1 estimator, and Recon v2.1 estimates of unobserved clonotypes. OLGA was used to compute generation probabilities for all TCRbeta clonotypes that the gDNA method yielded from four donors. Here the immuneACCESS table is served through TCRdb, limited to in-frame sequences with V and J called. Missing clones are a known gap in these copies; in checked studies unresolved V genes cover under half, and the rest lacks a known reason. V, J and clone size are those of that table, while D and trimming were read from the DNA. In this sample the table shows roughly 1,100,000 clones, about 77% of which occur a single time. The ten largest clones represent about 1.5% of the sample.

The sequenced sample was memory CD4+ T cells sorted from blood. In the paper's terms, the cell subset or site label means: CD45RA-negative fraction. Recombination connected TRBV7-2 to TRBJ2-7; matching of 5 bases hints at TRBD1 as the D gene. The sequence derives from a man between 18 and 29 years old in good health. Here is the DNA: TGTGCCAGCAGCCCGTGGCAGGGCAGCGAGGAGCAGTACTTC. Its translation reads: CASSPWQGSEEQYF.